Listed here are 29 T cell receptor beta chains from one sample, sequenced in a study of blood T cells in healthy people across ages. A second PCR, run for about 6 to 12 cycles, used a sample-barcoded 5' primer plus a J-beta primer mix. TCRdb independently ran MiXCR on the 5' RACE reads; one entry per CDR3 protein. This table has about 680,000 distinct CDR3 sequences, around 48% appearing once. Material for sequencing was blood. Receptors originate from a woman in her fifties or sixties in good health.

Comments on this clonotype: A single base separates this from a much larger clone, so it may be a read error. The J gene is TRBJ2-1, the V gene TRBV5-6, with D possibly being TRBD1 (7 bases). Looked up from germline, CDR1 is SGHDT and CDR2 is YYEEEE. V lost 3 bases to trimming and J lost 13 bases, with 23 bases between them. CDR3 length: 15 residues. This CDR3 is CASSSTGEVAETQFF. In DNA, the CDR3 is TGTGCCAGCAGCTCTACAGGGGAGGTAGCGGAGACCCAGTTCTTC.

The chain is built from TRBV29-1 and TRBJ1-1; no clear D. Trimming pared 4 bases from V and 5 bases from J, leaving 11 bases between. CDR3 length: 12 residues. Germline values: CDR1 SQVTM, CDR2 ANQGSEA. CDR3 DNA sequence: TGCAGCGTTGCCGTGTTTGGGACTGAAGCTTTCTTT. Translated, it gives CSVAVFGTEAFF.

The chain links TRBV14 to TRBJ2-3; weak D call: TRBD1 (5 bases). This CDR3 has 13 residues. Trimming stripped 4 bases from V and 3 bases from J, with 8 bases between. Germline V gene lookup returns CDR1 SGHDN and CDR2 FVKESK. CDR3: CASSRRQTDTQYF. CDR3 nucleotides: TGTGCCAGCAGCCGACGACAGACAGATACGCAGTATTTT.

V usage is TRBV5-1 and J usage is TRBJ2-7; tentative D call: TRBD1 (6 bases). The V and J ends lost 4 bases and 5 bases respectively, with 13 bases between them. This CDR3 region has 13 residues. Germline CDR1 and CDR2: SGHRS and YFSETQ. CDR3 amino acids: CASSPSGVNEQYF. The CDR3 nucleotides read TGCGCCAGCAGCCCGTCAGGGGTGAACGAGCAGTACTTC.

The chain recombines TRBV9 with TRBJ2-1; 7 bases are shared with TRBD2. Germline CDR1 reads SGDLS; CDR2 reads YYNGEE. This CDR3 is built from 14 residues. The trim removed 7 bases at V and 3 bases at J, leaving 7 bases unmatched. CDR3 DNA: TGTGCCAGCGGTGCGGGAGTAGACTACAATGAGCAGTTCTTC. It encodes CASGAGVDYNEQFF.

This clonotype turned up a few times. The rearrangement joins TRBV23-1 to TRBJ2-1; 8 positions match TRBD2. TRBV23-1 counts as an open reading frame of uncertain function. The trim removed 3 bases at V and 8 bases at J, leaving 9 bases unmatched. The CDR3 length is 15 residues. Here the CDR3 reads CASSHLAGNKDEQFF. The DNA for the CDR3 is TGCGCCAGCAGTCATTTAGCGGGAAATAAGGATGAGCAGTTCTTC.

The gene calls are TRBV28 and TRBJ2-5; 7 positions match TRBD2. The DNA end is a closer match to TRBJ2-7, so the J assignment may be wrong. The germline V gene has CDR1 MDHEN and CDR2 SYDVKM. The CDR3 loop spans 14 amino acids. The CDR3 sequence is CASSSSGPIYEQYF. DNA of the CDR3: TGTGCCAGCAGTAGTAGCGGGCCTATCTACGAGCAGTACTTC.

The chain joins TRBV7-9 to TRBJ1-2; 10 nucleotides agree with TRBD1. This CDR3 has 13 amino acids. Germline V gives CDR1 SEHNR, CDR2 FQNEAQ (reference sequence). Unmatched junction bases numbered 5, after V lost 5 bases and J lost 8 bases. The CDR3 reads CASSGGQGDGYTF. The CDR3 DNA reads TGTGCCAGCAGCGGTGGACAGGGGGACGGCTACACCTTC.

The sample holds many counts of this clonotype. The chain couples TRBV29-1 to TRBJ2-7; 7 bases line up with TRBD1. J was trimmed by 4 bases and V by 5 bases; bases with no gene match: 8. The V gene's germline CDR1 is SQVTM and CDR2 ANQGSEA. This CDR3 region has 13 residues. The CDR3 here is CSVLTGTEYEQYF. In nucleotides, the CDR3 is TGCAGCGTTTTAACCGGGACAGAATACGAGCAGTACTTC.

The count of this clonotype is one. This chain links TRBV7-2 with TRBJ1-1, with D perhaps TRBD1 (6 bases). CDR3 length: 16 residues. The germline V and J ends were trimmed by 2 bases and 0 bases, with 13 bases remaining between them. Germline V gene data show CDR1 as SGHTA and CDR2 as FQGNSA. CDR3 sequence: CASSLKQGLMNTEAFF. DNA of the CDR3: TGTGCCAGCAGCTTAAAACAGGGACTAATGAACACTGAAGCTTTCTTT.

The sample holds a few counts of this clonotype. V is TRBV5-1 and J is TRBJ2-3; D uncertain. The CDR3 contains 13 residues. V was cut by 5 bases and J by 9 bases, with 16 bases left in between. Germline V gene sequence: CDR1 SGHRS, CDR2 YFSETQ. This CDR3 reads CASSSRWAVTQYF. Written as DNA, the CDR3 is TGCGCCAGCAGTTCGCGATGGGCAGTAACGCAGTATTTT.

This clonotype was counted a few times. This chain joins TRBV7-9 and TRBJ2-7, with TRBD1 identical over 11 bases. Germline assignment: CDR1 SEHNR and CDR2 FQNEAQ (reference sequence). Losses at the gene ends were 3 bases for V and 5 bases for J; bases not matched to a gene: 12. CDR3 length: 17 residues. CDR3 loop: CASSFPGQGDWKNEQYF. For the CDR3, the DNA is TGTGCCAGCAGCTTTCCGGGACAGGGGGACTGGAAGAACGAGCAGTACTTC.

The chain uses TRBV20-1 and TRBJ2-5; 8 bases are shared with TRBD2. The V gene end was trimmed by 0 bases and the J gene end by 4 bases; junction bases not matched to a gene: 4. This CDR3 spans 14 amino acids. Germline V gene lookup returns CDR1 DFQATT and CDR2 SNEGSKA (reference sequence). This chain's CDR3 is CSARDGSGRETQYF. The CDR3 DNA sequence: TGCAGTGCTAGAGATGGGAGCGGGAGAGAGACCCAGTACTTC.

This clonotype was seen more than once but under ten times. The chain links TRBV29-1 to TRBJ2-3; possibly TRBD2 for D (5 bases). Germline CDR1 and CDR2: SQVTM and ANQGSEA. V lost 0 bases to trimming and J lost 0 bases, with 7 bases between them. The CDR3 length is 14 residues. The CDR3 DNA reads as TGCAGCGTTGAAGAATGGACTAGCACAGATACGCAGTATTTT. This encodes CSVEEWTSTDTQYF.

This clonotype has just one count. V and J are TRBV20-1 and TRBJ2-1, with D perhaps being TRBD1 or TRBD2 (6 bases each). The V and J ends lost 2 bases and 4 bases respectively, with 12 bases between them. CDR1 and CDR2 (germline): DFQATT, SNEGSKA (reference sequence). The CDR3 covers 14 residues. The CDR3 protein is CSARKGGRYNEQFF. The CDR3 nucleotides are TGCAGTGCTAGAAAGGGGGGACGGTACAATGAGCAGTTCTTC.

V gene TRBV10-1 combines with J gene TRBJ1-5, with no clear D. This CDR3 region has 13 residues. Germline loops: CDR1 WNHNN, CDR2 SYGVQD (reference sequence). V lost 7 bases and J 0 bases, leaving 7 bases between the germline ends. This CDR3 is CASTENSNQPQHF. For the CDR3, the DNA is TGCGCCAGCACTGAAAATAGCAATCAGCCCCAGCATTTT.

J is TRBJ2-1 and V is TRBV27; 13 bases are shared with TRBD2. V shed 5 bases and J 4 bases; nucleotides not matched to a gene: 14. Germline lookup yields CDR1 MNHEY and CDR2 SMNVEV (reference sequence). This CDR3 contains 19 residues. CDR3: CASSPPPKPTSGRYNEQFF. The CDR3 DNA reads TGTGCCAGCAGTCCTCCCCCAAAACCGACTAGCGGGAGGTACAATGAGCAGTTCTTC.

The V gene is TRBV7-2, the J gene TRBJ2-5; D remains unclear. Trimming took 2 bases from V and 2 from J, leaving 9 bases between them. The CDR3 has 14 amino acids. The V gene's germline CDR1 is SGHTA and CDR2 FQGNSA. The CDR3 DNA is TGTGCCAGCAGCTTAATGGGGATGCAAGAGACCCAGTACTTC. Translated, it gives CASSLMGMQETQYF.

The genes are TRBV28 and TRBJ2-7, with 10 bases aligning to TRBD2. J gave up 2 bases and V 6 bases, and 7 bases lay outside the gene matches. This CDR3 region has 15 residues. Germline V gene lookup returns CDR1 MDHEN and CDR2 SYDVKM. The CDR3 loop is CASRRGGLATYEQYF. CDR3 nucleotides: TGTGCCAGCAGGCGGGGGGGACTAGCGACCTACGAGCAGTACTTC. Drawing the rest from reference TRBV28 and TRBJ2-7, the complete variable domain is DVKVTQSSRYLVKRTGEKVFLECVQDMDHENMFWYRQDPGLGLRLIYFSYDVKMKEKGDIPEGYSVSREKKERFSLILESASTNQTSMYLCASRRGGLATYEQYFGPGTRLTVT.

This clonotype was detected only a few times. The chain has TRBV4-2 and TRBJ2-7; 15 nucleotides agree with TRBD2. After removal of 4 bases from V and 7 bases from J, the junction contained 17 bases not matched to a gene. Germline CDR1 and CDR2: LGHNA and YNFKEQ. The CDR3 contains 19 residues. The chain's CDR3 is CASSPGTGTSGGWYNEQYF. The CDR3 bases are TGTGCCAGCAGCCCCGGAACCGGGACTAGCGGGGGGTGGTACAATGAGCAGTACTTC.

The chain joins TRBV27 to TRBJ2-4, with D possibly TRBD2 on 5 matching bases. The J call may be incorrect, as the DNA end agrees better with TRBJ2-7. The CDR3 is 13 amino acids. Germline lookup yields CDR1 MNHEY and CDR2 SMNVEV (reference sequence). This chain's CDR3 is CASRPFLANEQYF. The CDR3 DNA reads TGTGCCAGCAGACCATTCCTAGCTAACGAGCAGTACTTC.

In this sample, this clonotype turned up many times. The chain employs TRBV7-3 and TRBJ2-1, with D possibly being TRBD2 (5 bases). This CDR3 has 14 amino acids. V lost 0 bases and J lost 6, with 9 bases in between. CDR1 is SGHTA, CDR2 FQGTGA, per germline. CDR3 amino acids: CASSLTGRGNEQFF. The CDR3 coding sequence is TGTGCCAGCAGCTTAACTGGCCGGGGCAATGAGCAGTTCTTC.

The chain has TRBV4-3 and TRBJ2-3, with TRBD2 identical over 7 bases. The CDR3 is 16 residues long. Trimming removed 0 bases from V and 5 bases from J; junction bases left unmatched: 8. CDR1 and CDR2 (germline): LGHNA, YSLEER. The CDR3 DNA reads TGCGCCAGCAGCCAAGATGGGGCGGGAGTTGGAGATACGCAGTATTTT. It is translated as CASSQDGAGVGDTQYF.

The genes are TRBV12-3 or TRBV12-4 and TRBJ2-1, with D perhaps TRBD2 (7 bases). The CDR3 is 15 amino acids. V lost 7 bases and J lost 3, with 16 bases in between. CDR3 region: CASTWGGGGYNEQFF. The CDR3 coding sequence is TGTGCCAGCACTTGGGGGGGGGGCGGCTACAATGAGCAGTTCTTC.

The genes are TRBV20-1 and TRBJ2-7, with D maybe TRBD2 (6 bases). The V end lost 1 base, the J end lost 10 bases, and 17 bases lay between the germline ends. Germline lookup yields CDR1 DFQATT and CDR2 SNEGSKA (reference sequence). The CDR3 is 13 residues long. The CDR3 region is CSARGQTGEAQYF. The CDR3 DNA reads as TGCAGTGCTAGAGGGCAAACGGGGGAGGCCCAGTACTTC.

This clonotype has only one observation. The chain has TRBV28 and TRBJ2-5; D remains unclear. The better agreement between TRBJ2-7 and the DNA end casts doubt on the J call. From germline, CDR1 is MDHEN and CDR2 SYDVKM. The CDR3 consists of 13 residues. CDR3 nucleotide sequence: TGTGCCAGCAGGGTCCCCGGAACTTACGAGCAGTACTTC. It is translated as CASRVPGTYEQYF.

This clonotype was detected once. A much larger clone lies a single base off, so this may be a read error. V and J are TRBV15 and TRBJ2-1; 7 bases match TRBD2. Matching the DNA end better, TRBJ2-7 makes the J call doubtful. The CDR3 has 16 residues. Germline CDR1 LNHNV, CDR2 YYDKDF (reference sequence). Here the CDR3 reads CATGRRTGTNYNEQYF. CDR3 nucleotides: TGTGCCACCGGCAGACGTACCGGGACTAATTACAATGAGCAGTACTTC.

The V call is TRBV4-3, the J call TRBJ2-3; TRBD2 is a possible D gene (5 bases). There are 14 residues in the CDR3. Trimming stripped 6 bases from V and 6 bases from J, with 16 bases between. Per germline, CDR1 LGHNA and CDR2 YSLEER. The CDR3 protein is CASSWADGDDTQYF. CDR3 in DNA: TGCGCCAGCAGTTGGGCGGACGGGGATGATACGCAGTATTTT.

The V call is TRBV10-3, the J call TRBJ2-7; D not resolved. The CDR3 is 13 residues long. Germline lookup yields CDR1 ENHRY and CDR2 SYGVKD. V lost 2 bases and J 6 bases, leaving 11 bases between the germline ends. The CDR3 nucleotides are TGTGCCATCAGTGAGAGTAACACACCCGAGCAGTACTTC. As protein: CAISESNTPEQYF.